Following are 8 T cell receptor beta chains from one sample sequenced in a study of blood T cell repertoires in COVID-19. TCRdb's copy holds only in-frame clones and misses some; the assay was immunoSEQ multiplex PCR. The sample lists 150,000 to 200,000 clones, 80% to 85% occurring once. Sequences were obtained from peripheral blood. These receptors came from a woman aged 70-85 years with COVID-19, enrolled during active disease.

V gene TRBV3-1 (or the pseudogene TRBV3-2) combines with J gene TRBJ1-1; no clear D. The V end was cut by 4 bases, the J end by 1 base, with 19 bases between. Germline CDR1 and CDR2: LGHDT and YNNKEL (reference sequence). The CDR3 extends over 17 amino acids. The CDR3 nucleotides are TGTGCCAGCAGCCCAGTTGTCGCGTACAGCACGAACACTGAAGCTTTCTTT. It is translated as CASSPVVAYSTNTEAFF.

The chain combines TRBV30 with TRBJ2-3, with 13 positions matching TRBD2. With 6 bases clipped from V and 7 bases from J, the junction kept 10 bases outside the gene matches. Germline V CDR1 and CDR2: GTSNPN, SVGIG (reference sequence). The length of the CDR3 is 15 residues. The CDR3 spells CACQGTSGVRNTQYF. The CDR3 DNA reads TGTGCCTGCCAGGGGACTAGCGGGGTGAGGAATACGCAGTATTTT.

The chain has TRBV12-3 or TRBV12-4 and TRBJ2-7; TRBD1 aligns across 8 bases. Trimming took 3 bases from V and 4 from J; bases not matched to a gene: 2. The CDR3 has 13 amino acids. This CDR3 reads CASSLGTGYEQYF. DNA of the CDR3: TGTGCCAGCAGTTTGGGGACAGGTTACGAGCAGTACTTC.

This clone was counted a single time. The chain joins TRBV7-8 to TRBJ2-5; a weak D match, TRBD1 (5 bases). The V and J ends lost 3 bases and 4 bases respectively, with 15 bases between them. This CDR3 is 15 amino acids long. Germline CDR1 SGHVS, CDR2 FQNEAQ. The CDR3 nucleotides are TGTGCCAGCAGCTTTCAGTCGCGACAGCTAGAGACCCAGTACTTC. It yields the protein CASSFQSRQLETQYF. Supplemented by reference TRBV7-8 and TRBJ2-5, the full variable domain reads GAGVSQSPRYKVAKRGQDVALRCDPISGHVSLFWYQQALGQGPEFLTYFQNEAQLDKSGLPSDRFFAERPEGSVSTLKIQRTQQEDSAVYLCASSFQSRQLETQYFGPGTRLLVL.

The rearrangement uses TRBV15 and TRBJ2-7; the match to TRBD2 covers 12 bases. Per germline, CDR1 LNHNV and CDR2 YYDKDF (reference sequence). The CDR3 contains 19 residues. The V and J ends lost 1 base and 4 bases, in that order; junction bases with no gene match: 14. CDR3 residues: CATSRVSLAGGPLGYEQYF. The CDR3 nucleotides read TGTGCCACCAGCAGAGTCTCTCTAGCGGGAGGGCCTTTAGGATACGAGCAGTACTTC.

V and J are TRBV10-3 and TRBJ2-7; TRBD1 is a possible D gene (6 bases). V lost 10 bases and J lost 2, with 12 bases in between. The CDR3 totals 12 residues. Germline CDR1 and CDR2: ENHRY and SYGVKD. The CDR3 DNA follows: TGTGCCACCCGACAGGACCCCTACGAGCAGTACGTC. Residues: CATRQDPYEQYV.

The rearrangement uses TRBV18 and TRBJ2-7; 8 bases match TRBD1. V was clipped by 2 bases and J by 6 bases; unmatched bases: 6. Germline values: CDR1 KGHSH, CDR2 LQKENI. CDR3 length equals 14 residues. CDR3 loop: CASSPRDRGSEQYV. The CDR3 DNA sequence: TGTGCCAGCTCACCAAGAGACAGGGGCTCCGAGCAGTACGTC.

The V gene is TRBV19, the J gene TRBJ1-6; the D gene is possibly TRBD1 (6 bases). Germline V gives CDR1 LNHDA, CDR2 SQIVND (reference sequence). The CDR3 has 16 amino acids. The V gene lost 7 bases and the J gene lost 0 bases, with 13 bases spanning the gap. CDR3 DNA sequence: TGTGCCAGTACAGGGGAGCGTAGCTCCTATAATTCACCCCTCCACTTT. It encodes CASTGERSSYNSPLHF.